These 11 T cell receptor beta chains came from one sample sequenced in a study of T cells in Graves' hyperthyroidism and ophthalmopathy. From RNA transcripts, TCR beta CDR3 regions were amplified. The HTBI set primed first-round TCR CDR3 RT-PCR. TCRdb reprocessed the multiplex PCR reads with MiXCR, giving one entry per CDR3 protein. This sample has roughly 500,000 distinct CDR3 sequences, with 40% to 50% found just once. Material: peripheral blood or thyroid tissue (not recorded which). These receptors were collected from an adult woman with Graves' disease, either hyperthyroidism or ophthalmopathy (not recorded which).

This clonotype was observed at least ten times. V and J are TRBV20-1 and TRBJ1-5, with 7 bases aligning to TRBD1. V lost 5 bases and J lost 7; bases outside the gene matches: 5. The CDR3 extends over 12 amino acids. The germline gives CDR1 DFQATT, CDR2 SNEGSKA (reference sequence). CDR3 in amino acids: CSAQTGSQPQHF. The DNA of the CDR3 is TGCAGTGCTCAGACAGGGTCACAGCCCCAGCATTTT.

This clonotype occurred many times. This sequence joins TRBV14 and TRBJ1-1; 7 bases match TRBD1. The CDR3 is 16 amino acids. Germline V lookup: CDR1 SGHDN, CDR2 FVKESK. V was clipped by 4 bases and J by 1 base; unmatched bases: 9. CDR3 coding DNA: TGTGCCAGCAGCCGACGACTCGGGACAGAGAACACTGAAGCTTTCTTT. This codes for CASSRRLGTENTEAFF.

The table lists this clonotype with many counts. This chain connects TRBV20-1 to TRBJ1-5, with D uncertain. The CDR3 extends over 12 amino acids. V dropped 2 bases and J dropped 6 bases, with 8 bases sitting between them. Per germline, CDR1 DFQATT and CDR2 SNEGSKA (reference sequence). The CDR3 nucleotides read TGCAGTGCTAGATCCCCGGGTCAGCCCCAGCATTTT. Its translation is CSARSPGQPQHF.

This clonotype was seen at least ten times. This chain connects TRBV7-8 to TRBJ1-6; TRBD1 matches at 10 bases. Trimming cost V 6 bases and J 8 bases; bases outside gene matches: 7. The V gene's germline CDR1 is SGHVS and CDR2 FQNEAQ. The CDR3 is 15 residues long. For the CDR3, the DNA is TGTGCCAGCAGGATGGACAGGGGGGAGTATTCACCCCTCCACTTT. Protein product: CASRMDRGEYSPLHF.

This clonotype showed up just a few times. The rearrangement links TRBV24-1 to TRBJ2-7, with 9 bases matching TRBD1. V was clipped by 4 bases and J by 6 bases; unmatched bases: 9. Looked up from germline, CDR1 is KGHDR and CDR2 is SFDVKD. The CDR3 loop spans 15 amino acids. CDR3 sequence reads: CATSETGTGSREQYF. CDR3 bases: TGTGCCACCAGTGAAACCGGGACAGGGTCACGCGAGCAGTACTTC.

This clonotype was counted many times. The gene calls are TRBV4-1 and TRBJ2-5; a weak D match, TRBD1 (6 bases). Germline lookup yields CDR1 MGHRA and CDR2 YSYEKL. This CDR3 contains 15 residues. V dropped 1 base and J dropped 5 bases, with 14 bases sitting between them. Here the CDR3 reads CASSQVFGGRETQYF. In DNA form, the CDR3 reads TGCGCCAGCAGCCAAGTTTTTGGGGGCCGGGAGACCCAGTACTTC.

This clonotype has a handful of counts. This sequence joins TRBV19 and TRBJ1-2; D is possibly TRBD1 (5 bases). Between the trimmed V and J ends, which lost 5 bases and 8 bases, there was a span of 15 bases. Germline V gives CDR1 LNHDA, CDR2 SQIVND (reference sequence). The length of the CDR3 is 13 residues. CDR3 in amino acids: CASSGTLTEGYTF. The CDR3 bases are TGTGCCAGTAGTGGGACTCTTACGGAGGGCTACACCTTC.

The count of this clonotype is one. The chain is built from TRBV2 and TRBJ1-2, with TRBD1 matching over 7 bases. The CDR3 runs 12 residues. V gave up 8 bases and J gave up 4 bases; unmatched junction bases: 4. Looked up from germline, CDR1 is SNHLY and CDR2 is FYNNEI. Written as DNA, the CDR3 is TGTGCCAGCCACGCAGGGGGCTATGGCTACACCTTC. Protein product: CASHAGGYGYTF.

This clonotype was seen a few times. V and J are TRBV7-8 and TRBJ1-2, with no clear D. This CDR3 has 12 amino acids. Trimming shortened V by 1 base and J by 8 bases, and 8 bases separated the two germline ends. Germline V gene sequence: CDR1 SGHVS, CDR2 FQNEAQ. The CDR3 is CASSLGPSGYTF. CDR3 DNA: TGTGCCAGCAGCTTAGGTCCTAGCGGCTACACCTTC.

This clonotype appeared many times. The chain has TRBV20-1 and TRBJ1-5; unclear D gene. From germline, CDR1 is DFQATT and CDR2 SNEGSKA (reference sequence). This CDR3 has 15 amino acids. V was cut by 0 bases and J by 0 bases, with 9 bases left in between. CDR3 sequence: CSAREPPSSNQPQHF. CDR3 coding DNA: TGCAGTGCTAGAGAGCCTCCCTCTAGCAATCAGCCCCAGCATTTT.

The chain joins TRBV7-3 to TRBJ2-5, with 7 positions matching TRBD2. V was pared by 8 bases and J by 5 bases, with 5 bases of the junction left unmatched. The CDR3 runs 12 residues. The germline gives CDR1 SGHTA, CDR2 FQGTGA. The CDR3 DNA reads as TGTGCCAGCGGCGGGAGCGCGGAGACCCAGTACTTC. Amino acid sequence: CASGGSAETQYF.